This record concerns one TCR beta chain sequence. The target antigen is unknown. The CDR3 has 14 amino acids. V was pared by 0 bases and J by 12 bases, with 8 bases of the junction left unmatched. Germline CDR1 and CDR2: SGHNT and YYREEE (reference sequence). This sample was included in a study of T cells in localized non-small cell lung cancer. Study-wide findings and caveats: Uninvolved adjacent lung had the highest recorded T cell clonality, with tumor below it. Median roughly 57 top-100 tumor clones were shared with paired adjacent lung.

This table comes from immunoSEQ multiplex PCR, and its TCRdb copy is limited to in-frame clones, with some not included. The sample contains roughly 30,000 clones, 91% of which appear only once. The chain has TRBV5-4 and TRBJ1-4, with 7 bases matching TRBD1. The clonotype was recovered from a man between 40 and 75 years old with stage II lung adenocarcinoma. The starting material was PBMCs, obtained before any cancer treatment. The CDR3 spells CASSLGQGGGELFF. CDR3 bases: TGTGCCAGCAGCTTGGGACAGGGAGGGGGAGAACTGTTTTTT.